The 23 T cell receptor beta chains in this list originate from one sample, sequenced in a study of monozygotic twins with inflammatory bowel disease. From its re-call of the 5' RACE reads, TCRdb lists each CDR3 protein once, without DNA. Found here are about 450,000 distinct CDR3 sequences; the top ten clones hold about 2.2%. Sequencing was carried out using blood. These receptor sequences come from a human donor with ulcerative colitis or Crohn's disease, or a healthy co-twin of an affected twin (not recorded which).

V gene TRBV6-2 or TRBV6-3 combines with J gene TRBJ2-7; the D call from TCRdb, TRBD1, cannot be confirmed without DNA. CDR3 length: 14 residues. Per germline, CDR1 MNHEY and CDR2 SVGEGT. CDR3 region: CASSQPGPSKEQYF.

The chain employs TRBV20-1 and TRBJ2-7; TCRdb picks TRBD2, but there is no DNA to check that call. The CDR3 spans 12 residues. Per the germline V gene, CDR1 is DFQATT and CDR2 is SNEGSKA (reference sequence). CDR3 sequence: CSASPHHYEQYF.

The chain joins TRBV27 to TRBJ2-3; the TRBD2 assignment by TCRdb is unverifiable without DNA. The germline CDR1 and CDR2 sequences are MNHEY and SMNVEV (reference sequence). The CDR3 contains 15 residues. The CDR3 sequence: CATSPGLAGTDTQYF.

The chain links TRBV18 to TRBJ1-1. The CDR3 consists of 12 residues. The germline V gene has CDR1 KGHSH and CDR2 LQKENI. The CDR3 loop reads CASSPVGLQAFF.

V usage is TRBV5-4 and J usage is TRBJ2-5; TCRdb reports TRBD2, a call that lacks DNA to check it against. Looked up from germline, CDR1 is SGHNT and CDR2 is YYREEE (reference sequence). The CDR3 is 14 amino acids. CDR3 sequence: CASSPGGLTETQYF.

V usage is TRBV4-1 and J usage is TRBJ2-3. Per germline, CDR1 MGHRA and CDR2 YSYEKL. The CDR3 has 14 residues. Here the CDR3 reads CASSQVQITDTQYF.

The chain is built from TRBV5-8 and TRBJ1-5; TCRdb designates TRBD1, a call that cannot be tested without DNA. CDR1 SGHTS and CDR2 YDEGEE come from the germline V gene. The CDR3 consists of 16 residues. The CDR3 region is CASSLKYLGAGQPQHF.

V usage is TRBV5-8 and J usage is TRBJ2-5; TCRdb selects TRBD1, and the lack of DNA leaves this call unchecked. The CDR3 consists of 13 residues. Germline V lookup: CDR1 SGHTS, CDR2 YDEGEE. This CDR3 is CDSRRGSEETQYF.

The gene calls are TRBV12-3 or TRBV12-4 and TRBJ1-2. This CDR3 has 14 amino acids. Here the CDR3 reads CASSGSGRLRGYTF.

CDR3 protein: CASSSTDYTDTQYF. This sequence joins TRBV5-1 and TRBJ2-3. Germline V gene data show CDR1 as SGHRS and CDR2 as YFSETQ. The CDR3 sequence is 14 residues long.

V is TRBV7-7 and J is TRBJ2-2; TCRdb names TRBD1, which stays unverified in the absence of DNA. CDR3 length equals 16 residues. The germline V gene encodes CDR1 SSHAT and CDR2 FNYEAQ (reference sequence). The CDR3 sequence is CASSSGGRGYSGELFF.

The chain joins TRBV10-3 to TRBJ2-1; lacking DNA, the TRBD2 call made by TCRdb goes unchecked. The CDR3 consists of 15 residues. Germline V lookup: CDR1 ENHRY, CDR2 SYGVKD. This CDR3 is CAISEETSVLNEQFF.

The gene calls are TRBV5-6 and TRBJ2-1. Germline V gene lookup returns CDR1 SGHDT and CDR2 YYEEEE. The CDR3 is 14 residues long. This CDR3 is CASSLGDFYNEQFF.

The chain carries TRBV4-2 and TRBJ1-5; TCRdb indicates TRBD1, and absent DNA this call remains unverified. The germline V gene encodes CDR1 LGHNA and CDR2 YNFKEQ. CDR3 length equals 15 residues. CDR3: CASSQDAGGYQPQHF.

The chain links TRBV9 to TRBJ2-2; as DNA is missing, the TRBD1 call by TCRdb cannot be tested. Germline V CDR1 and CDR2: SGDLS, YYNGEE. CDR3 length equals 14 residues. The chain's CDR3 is CASSTTRGTGELFF.

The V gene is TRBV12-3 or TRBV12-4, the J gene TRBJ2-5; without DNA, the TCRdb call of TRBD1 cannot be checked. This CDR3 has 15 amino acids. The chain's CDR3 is CASSFRSGQGETQYF.

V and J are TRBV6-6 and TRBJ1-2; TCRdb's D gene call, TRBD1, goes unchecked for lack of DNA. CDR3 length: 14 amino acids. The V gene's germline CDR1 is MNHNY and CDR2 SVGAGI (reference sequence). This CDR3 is CASSYSGQGFGYTF.

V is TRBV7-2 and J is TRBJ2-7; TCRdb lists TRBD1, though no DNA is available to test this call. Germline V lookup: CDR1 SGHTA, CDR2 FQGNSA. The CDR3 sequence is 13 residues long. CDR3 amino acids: CASSTRQGGEQYF.

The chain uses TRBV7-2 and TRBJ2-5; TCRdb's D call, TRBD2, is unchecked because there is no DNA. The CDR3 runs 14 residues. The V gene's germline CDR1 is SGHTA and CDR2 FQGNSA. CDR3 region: CASSPTRSQETQYF. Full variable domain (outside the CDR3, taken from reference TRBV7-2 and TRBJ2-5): GAGVSQSPSNKVTEKGKDVELRCDPISGHTALYWYRQSLGQGLEFLIYFQGNSAPDKSGLPSDRFSAERTGGSVSTLTIQRTQQEDSAVYLCASSPTRSQETQYFGPGTRLLVL.

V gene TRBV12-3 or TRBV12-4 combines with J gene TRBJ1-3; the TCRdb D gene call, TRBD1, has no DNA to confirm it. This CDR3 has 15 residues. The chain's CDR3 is CASSLGQLSGNTIYF.

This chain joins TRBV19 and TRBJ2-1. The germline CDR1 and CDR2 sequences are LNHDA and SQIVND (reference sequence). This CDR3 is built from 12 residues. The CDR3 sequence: CATYDYYNEQFF. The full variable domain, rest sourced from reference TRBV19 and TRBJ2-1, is DGGITQSPKYLFRKEGQNVTLSCEQNLNHDAMYWYRQDPGQGLRLIYYSQIVNDFQKGDIAEGYSVSREKKESFPLTVTSAQKNPTAFYLCATYDYYNEQFFGPGTRLTVL.

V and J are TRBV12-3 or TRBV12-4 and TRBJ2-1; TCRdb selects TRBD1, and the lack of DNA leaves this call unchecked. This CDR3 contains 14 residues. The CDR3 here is CASTGRGSYNEQFF.

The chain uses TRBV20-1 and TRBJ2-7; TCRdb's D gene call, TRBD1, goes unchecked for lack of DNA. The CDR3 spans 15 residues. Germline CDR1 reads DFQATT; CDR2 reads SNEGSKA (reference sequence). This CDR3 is CSANSGQGGIYEQYF.